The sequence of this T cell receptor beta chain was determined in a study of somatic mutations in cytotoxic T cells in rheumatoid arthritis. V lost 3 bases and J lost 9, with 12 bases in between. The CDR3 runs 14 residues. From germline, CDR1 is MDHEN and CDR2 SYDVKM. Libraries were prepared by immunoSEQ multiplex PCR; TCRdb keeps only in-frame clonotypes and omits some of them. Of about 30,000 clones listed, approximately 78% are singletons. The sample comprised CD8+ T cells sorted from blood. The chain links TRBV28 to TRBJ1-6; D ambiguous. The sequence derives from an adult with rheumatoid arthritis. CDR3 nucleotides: TGTGCCAGCAGTTTGCCGGGATTAGGTTCACCCCTCCACTTT. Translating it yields CASSLPGLGSPLHF.